This TCR beta chain is drawn from a study of T cells in Graves' hyperthyroidism and ophthalmopathy. This clonotype turned up a few times. One end of the junction is discordant with germline, which a read error may explain. TCR beta CDR3 region amplification was performed from RNA transcripts. The TCR CDR3 first-round RT-PCR relied on the HTBI primer set. One entry per CDR3 protein results from TCRdb running MiXCR on the multiplex PCR reads. The sample carries 730,000 or so distinct CDR3 sequences, 15% to 20% recorded once. This CDR3 is 17 amino acids long. The germline CDR1 and CDR2 sequences are LGHDT and YNNKEL (reference sequence).

The chain is built from TRBV3-1 and TRBJ1-2; D is perhaps TRBD1 (6 bases). This clonotype originated in a woman aged 45-59 years with Graves' hyperthyroidism that later progressed to Graves' ophthalmopathy. Material: blood. DNA of the CDR3: TGTGCCAGCAGCCAAGAGGGGTCGGGACACGCAAAACATGGCTGCACCTTC. Amino acids: CASSQEGSGHAKHGCTF.